The 28 T cell receptor beta chains given below trace back to one sample, sequenced in a study of cytomegalovirus exposure and HLA in healthy donors. PCR primers comprised 60 Vbeta and 13 Jbeta primers. Clones were read by immunoSEQ multiplex PCR, and TCRdb kept only the in-frame ones, dropping some. The sample includes approximately 160,000 clones, about 80% of them seen just once. Material for sequencing was PBMCs. The receptors derive from a man younger than 40 in good health and CMV-seropositive.

V and J are TRBV7-9 and TRBJ2-1, with 7 bases that match TRBD1. This CDR3 region has 17 residues. Germline V gene sequence: CDR1 SEHNR, CDR2 FQNEAQ (reference sequence). Trimming cost V 2 bases and J 3 bases; bases outside gene matches: 10. The CDR3 spells CASSLCGAGGCYNEQFF. CDR3 DNA sequence: TGTGCCAGCAGCTTATGTGGGGCAGGGGGATGCTACAATGAGCAGTTCTTC.

For the CDR3, the DNA is TGTGCCAGCAGTACGCTGGGGGGGCCGACAGAGACCCAGTACTTC. Translation gives CASSTLGGPTETQYF. The chain has TRBV6-5 and TRBJ2-5; the D gene is possibly TRBD2 (7 bases). The V gene's germline CDR1 is MNHEY and CDR2 SVGAGI. The length of the CDR3 is 15 residues. Trimming removed 5 bases from V and 4 bases from J, with 17 bases in between.

V usage is TRBV4-3 and J usage is TRBJ1-5, with 9 bases aligning to TRBD1. After removal of 0 bases from V and 6 bases from J, the junction contained 15 bases not matched to a gene. CDR3 size: 19 residues. Germline V gene sequence: CDR1 LGHNA, CDR2 YSLEER. CDR3 residues: CASSQDATRQGGEGQPQHF. CDR3 nucleotides: TGCGCCAGCAGCCAAGACGCGACCCGACAGGGGGGTGAGGGTCAGCCCCAGCATTTT.

The rearrangement links TRBV30 to TRBJ2-1, with D hard to call. This CDR3 comprises 15 residues. Germline V gene data show CDR1 as GTSNPN and CDR2 as SVGIG (reference sequence). Trimming cost V 2 bases and J 1 base, with 12 bases left between them. The CDR3 DNA follows: TGTGCCTGGAGTCCCATTTTCAAATCCTACAATGAGCAGTTCTTC. Its translation: CAWSPIFKSYNEQFF.

The chain couples TRBV2 to TRBJ1-1, with D hard to call. V was clipped by 3 bases and J by 4 bases, with 12 bases between them. The CDR3 spans 14 residues. Germline loops: CDR1 SNHLY, CDR2 FYNNEI. The CDR3 region is CASSDRGWSTEAFF. CDR3 sequence (DNA): TGTGCCAGCAGTGATAGAGGGTGGAGCACTGAAGCTTTCTTT. Looking up the rest from reference TRBV2 and TRBJ1-1 gives the full variable domain: EPEVTQTPSHQVTQMGQEVILRCVPISNHLYFYWYRQILGQKVEFLVSFYNNEISEKSEIFDDQFSVERPDGSNFTLKIRSTKLEDSAMYFCASSDRGWSTEAFFGQGTRLTVV.

J is TRBJ1-6 and V is TRBV5-1; TRBD1 matches at 9 bases. The CDR3 consists of 15 residues. Germline-derived CDR1 and CDR2 are SGHRS and YFSETQ. J lost 7 bases, V lost 3 bases, and 5 bases had no gene match. In DNA form, the CDR3 reads TGCGCCAGCAGCTGGGGACAGGGTGTGAATTCACCCCTCCACTTT. Its protein product is CASSWGQGVNSPLHF.

This clone has a handful of counts. The DNA for the CDR3 is TGTGCCAGCAGCTTGGCCCAACAGACGAACACTGAAGCTTTCTTT. Translation: CASSLAQQTNTEAFF. The chain uses TRBV5-4 and TRBJ1-1; no definite D call. The CDR3 contains 15 residues. CDR1 is SGHNT and CDR2 is YYREEE in the germline V gene (reference sequence). Deletions cut 0 bases from V and 1 base from J, with 10 bases between.

The V gene is TRBV27, the J gene TRBJ2-2; 11 bases are shared with TRBD2. The V gene end was trimmed by 4 bases and the J gene end by 0 bases; junction bases not matched to a gene: 4. CDR1 and CDR2 (germline): MNHEY, SMNVEV (reference sequence). This CDR3 contains 17 residues. The CDR3 DNA sequence: TGTGCCAGCAGTTCCCCACTAGCGGGAGCGAACACCGGGGAGCTGTTTTTT. It is translated as CASSSPLAGANTGELFF.

This clone has only a few counts. The rearrangement joins TRBV7-2 to TRBJ2-6; 9 nucleotides line up with TRBD1. The CDR3 has 18 residues. Trimming removed 0 bases from V and 4 bases from J; junction bases left unmatched: 7. Germline CDR1 and CDR2: SGHTA and FQGNSA. The CDR3 bases are TGTGCCAGCAGCTTAGCGGGACAGGGTTTTTACGGGGCCAACGTCCTGACTTTC. Translated, it gives CASSLAGQGFYGANVLTF.

This rearrangement joins TRBV5-4 to TRBJ2-3; D is uncertain. Germline V gives CDR1 SGHNT, CDR2 YYREEE (reference sequence). CDR3 size: 15 residues. Trimming took off 3 bases at V and 4 bases at J, with 15 bases between the two ends. The CDR3 protein is CASSSKQNSADTQYF. CDR3 DNA sequence: TGTGCCAGCAGCTCGAAACAAAACAGTGCAGATACGCAGTATTTT.

V is TRBV11-2 and J is TRBJ1-3; D is ambiguous. Germline CDR1 reads SGHAT; CDR2 reads FQNNGV. This CDR3 has 16 amino acids. Trimming left V 5 bases short and J 2 bases short, with 16 bases between. Written as DNA, the CDR3 is TGTGCCAGCAGCCACTACGCGGGGAGGGCTGGAAACACCATATATTTT. Protein product: CASSHYAGRAGNTIYF.

Regarding this clone: Other DNA variants within this sample encode the same CDR3. The CDR3 DNA follows: TGTGCCAGCAGTTACTCATTAGATCAGCCCCAGCATTTT. Translated, it gives CASSYSLDQPQHF. V and J are TRBV6-5 and TRBJ1-5; D not resolved. CDR1 and CDR2 (germline): MNHEY, SVGAGI. V was cut by 0 bases and J by 5 bases, with 5 bases left in between. The CDR3 has 13 amino acids.

This chain links TRBV6-4 with TRBJ2-5; 12 nucleotides match TRBD2. The CDR3 covers 15 residues. Per the germline V gene, CDR1 is MRHNA and CDR2 is SNTAGT. The J segment lost 5 bases and the V segment lost 5 bases, leaving 6 bases of the junction unmatched. The chain's CDR3 is CASSRLAGVMETQYF. As DNA, the CDR3 is TGTGCCAGCAGTCGACTAGCGGGAGTTATGGAGACCCAGTACTTC.

J is TRBJ2-2 and V is TRBV5-1, with D perhaps matching TRBD1 (6 bases). Germline CDR1 reads SGHRS; CDR2 reads YFSETQ. The CDR3 spans 13 residues. Trimming took 4 bases from V and 4 from J, leaving 8 bases between them. CDR3 amino acids: CASSPDSTGELFF. CDR3 nucleotides: TGCGCCAGCAGCCCGGACAGCACCGGGGAGCTGTTTTTT.

The V gene is TRBV7-3, the J gene TRBJ2-1; 9 bases are a match to TRBD2. The CDR3 runs 13 residues. Trimming at V came to 5 bases and at J to 9 bases, leaving 5 bases not matched to a gene. CDR1 and CDR2 (germline): SGHTA, FQGTGA. In nucleotides, the CDR3 is TGTGCCAGCAGCGGAGCGGGAGGCACTGAGCAGTTCTTC. This encodes CASSGAGGTEQFF.

The chain employs TRBV19 and TRBJ2-3; 10 bases match TRBD2. This CDR3 region has 16 residues. Trimming at V came to 5 bases and at J to 5 bases, leaving 10 bases not matched to a gene. Germline CDR1 LNHDA, CDR2 SQIVND (reference sequence). The CDR3 loop reads CASSSERGGGGDTQYF. The CDR3 DNA reads as TGTGCCAGTAGTTCCGAGCGGGGGGGCGGGGGAGATACGCAGTATTTT.

The chain combines TRBV6-1 with TRBJ1-1, with 12 bases aligning to TRBD1. Germline-derived CDR1 and CDR2 are MNHNS and SASEGT. The CDR3 covers 14 residues. The junction had 4 bases not matched to a gene; V was cut back by 4 bases and J by 7 bases. The chain's CDR3 is CASSGDRGLGEAFF. CDR3 in DNA: TGTGCCAGCAGTGGGGACAGGGGGCTGGGTGAAGCTTTCTTT.

V gene TRBV7-9 combines with J gene TRBJ1-6; 8 bases fit TRBD1. Trimming took 4 bases from V and 7 from J; bases not matched to a gene: 12. Germline lookup yields CDR1 SEHNR and CDR2 FQNEAQ (reference sequence). This CDR3 region has 17 residues. The DNA of the CDR3 is TGTGCCAGCAGCTCAATGGGGACAGGCTCGACAAATTCACCCCTCCACTTT. Its protein is CASSSMGTGSTNSPLHF.

The CDR3 loop reads CASSPEGGDRRGYTF. The CDR3 region has the DNA TGTGCCAGCTCACCAGAGGGAGGGGATCGCCGGGGCTACACCTTC. This chain links TRBV18 with TRBJ1-2, with D possibly TRBD1 on 5 matching bases. The CDR3 covers 15 residues. The germline CDR1 and CDR2 sequences are KGHSH and LQKENI. V gave up 2 bases and J gave up 8 bases, with 18 bases separating them.

The rearrangement uses TRBV12-5 and TRBJ1-2, with 8 bases fitting TRBD1. Germline CDR1 LGHNT, CDR2 FRNRAP. This CDR3 is 18 amino acids long. The V gene end was trimmed by 0 bases and the J gene end by 3 bases; junction bases not matched to a gene: 12. The CDR3 nucleotides are TGTGCTAGTGGTTTGGTTCCCGAACAGGACAGGGCTCACTATGGCTACACCTTC. Protein: CASGLVPEQDRAHYGYTF.

This clone has just one count. This chain uses TRBV7-8 with TRBJ2-1, with 7 bases identical to TRBD2. From germline, CDR1 is SGHVS and CDR2 FQNEAQ. V lost 7 bases, J lost 6 bases, and 12 bases stayed unmatched. This CDR3 has 15 residues. This CDR3 reads CASTRSAGVGNEQFF. DNA of the CDR3: TGTGCCAGCACCCGGTCGGCGGGAGTAGGCAATGAGCAGTTCTTC.

The CDR3 is CASIPGEGDFPYEQYF. CDR3 nucleotides: TGTGCCAGCATCCCGGGAGAGGGAGACTTTCCCTACGAGCAGTACTTC. The gene calls are TRBV2 and TRBJ2-7, with a tentative D call TRBD2 (6 bases). The CDR3 runs 16 residues. Looked up from germline, CDR1 is SNHLY and CDR2 is FYNNEI. The V end lost 7 bases, the J end lost 2 bases, and 21 bases lay between the germline ends. The entire variable domain, with the rest obtained from reference TRBV2 and TRBJ2-7, is as follows: EPEVTQTPSHQVTQMGQEVILRCVPISNHLYFYWYRQILGQKVEFLVSFYNNEISEKSEIFDDQFSVERPDGSNFTLKIRSTKLEDSAMYFCASIPGEGDFPYEQYFGPGTRLTVT.

The V gene is TRBV7-2, the J gene TRBJ2-7, with 9 bases matching TRBD1. The CDR3 spans 15 residues. Unmatched junction bases numbered 7, after V lost 5 bases and J lost 2 bases. Germline V gives CDR1 SGHTA, CDR2 FQGNSA. As DNA, the CDR3 is TGTGCCAGCAGCGGAAGGACAGGGGAGGCCTACGAGCAGTACTTC. Translating gives CASSGRTGEAYEQYF.

This clone was recorded a few times. This chain connects TRBV6-1 to TRBJ1-3; a weak D match, TRBD1 (5 bases). This CDR3 comprises 15 residues. Germline lookup yields CDR1 MNHNS and CDR2 SASEGT. Trimming removed 0 bases at V and 4 bases at J, with 10 bases between. The chain's CDR3 is CASSEAQGSGNTIYF. In DNA form, the CDR3 reads TGTGCCAGCAGTGAAGCGCAGGGTTCGGGAAACACCATATATTTT.

This clone was found a few times. The chain combines TRBV2 with TRBJ2-2, with 7 bases matching TRBD1. From germline, CDR1 is SNHLY and CDR2 FYNNEI. CDR3 length: 15 amino acids. V was pared by 7 bases and J by 1 base, with 6 bases of the junction left unmatched. CDR3 in amino acids: CASTGQRMNTGELFF. The CDR3 nucleotides are TGTGCCAGCACGGGACAGAGAATGAACACCGGGGAGCTGTTTTTT.

This sequence joins TRBV28 and TRBJ1-2; 7 nucleotides line up with TRBD1. V lost 8 bases and J lost 0; bases outside the gene matches: 9. The CDR3 covers 15 residues. Germline values: CDR1 MDHEN, CDR2 SYDVKM. The CDR3 spells CASDPIGTANYGYTF. DNA of the CDR3: TGTGCCAGCGATCCAATCGGGACAGCTAACTATGGCTACACCTTC.

The rearrangement joins TRBV28 to TRBJ2-6; D may be TRBD1 (5 bases). The CDR3 has 16 residues. Germline lookup yields CDR1 MDHEN and CDR2 SYDVKM. The V end was cut by 5 bases, the J end by 0 bases, with 11 bases between. CDR3 sequence: CASSDRFPSGANVLTF. The CDR3, as DNA: TGTGCCAGCAGTGACAGATTTCCCTCTGGGGCCAACGTCCTGACTTTC.

The V gene is TRBV4-1, the J gene TRBJ1-5; 7 bases line up with TRBD1. Germline V gene sequence: CDR1 MGHRA, CDR2 YSYEKL. J gave up 2 bases and V 4 bases, and 8 bases lay outside the gene matches. The CDR3 extends over 16 amino acids. The CDR3 here is CASSPTEGTGNQPQHF. The CDR3 DNA follows: TGCGCCAGCAGCCCCACGGAGGGGACAGGCAATCAGCCCCAGCATTTT.